The 3 T cell receptor beta chains presented below share a single source sample, sequenced in a study of shared clonotypes between healthy human individuals. Measured with immunoSEQ multiplex PCR; TCRdb has only the in-frame clones, and not every one. This table holds more than 850,000 clones, about four fifths found once. Sequencing was done on a sample of memory CD4+ T cells from PBMCs. Subset noted: CD45RA-negative fraction. Source of these receptors: a man between 18 and 29 years old in good health. Some clones in this sample may be carry-over from other donors' samples.

The V and J genes are TRBV21-1 and TRBJ2-3; TRBD2 was called by the table and not checked on the DNA. TRBV21-1 is a listed pseudogene. The CDR3 totals 17 residues. CDR3 DNA: TGTGCCAGCCGGAGACGACTAGCGGGAGGGAGCACAGATACGCAGTATTTT. This codes for CASRRRLAGGSTDTQYF.

J is TRBJ1-2 and V is TRBV30; a possible D gene is TRBD1 (5 bases). Per germline, CDR1 GTSNPN and CDR2 SVGIG (reference sequence). This CDR3 has 13 residues. Trimming pared 2 bases from V and 7 bases from J, leaving 14 bases between. CDR3 loop: CAWSWAGRVGYTF. CDR3 coding DNA: TGTGCCTGGAGTTGGGCGGGGCGGGTTGGCTACACCTTC.

The CDR3 nucleotides are TGTGCCACCAGCAGAGGAAGGGTCACCGGGGAGCTGTTTTTT. It specifies CATSRGRVTGELFF. The V gene is TRBV15, the J gene TRBJ2-2; D gene ambiguous. This CDR3 is 14 amino acids long. V was clipped by 1 base and J by 4 bases, with 7 bases between them. The germline CDR1 and CDR2 sequences are LNHNV and YYDKDF (reference sequence).